This is a list of T cell receptor beta chains from one sample in a study of blood T cell repertoires in COVID-19. The assay was immunoSEQ multiplex PCR, and TCRdb's table has in-frame clones only and misses some. Of some 48,000 clones listed, more than 75% are singletons. Source material: peripheral blood. These receptors all come from a woman aged 80 or over with COVID-19, enrolled during active disease. Each CDR3 is given with its conserved first and last residue. The D gene is left open where the match is weak. Clone size is shown for a subset of rows, as once, few, many or a class of expanded clone.

size: NA
J: TRBJ2-3
D: NA
V: TRBV9
DNA: TGTGCCATCGGTATGGATACGCAGTATTTT
CDR3: CAIGMDTQYF

size: NA
J: TRBJ1-1
D: TRBD1
V: TRBV9
DNA: TGTGCCAGCAGCATATACTCTGGGGGGACAGCTGAAGCTTTCTTT
CDR3: CASSIYSGGTAEAFF

size: NA
J: TRBJ1-6
D: NA
V: TRBV3-1/TRBV3-2
DNA: TGTGCCAGCAGCCACGGGGTCCGAAATTCACCCCTCCACTTT
CDR3: CASSHGVRNSPLHF

size: NA
J: TRBJ2-3
D: NA
V: TRBV28
DNA: TGTGCCAGCAGTGGTCCGGGGGAGACTAGCACAGATACGCAGTATTTT
CDR3: CASSGPGETSTDTQYF

size: NA
J: TRBJ2-3
D: TRBD1
V: TRBV24-1
DNA: TGTGCCACCAGTGACTCTAAAACCGGGACAGGGTCCACAGATACGCAGTATTTT
CDR3: CATSDSKTGTGSTDTQYF

size: NA
J: TRBJ2-4
D: NA
V: TRBV6-6
DNA: TGTGCCAGCAGACCGGACATCCTAGCCAAAAACATTCAGTACTTC
CDR3: CASRPDILAKNIQYF

size: NA
J: TRBJ1-5
D: TRBD1
V: TRBV6-1
DNA: TGTGCCAGCAGTGGGGGAGGCGACAGGGATGGGCGCAATCAGCCCCAGCATTTT
CDR3: CASSGGGDRDGRNQPQHF

size: NA
J: TRBJ2-1
D: TRBD2
V: TRBV18
DNA: TGTGCCAGCTCATCAAGGAATAATGCAGGGGGACTAGCGGGAACGAATGAGCAGTTCTTC
CDR3: CASSSRNNAGGLAGTNEQFF

size: NA
J: TRBJ2-7
D: NA
V: TRBV30
DNA: TGTGCCTGGAGTCCTTCCGGGCAGGGGCAGTACTTC
CDR3: CAWSPSGQGQYF

size: NA
J: TRBJ2-3
D: TRBD1
V: TRBV7-2
DNA: TGTGCCAGCAGCTTAGACAGGGGGACAGATACGCAGTATTTT
CDR3: CASSLDRGTDTQYF

size: NA
J: TRBJ1-3
D: NA
V: TRBV5-1
DNA: TGCGCCAGCAGCTTGGCAGGGGCACGGGGAAACACCATATATTTT
CDR3: CASSLAGARGNTIYF

size: NA
J: TRBJ2-2
D: TRBD1
V: TRBV5-1
DNA: TGCGCCAGCAGCTTGTTAGGGACAGGGTTAAACACCGGGGAGCTGTTTTTT
CDR3: CASSLLGTGLNTGELFF

size: once
J: TRBJ1-4
D: NA
V: TRBV11-2
DNA: TGTGCCAGCAGCCCTGTGCCGGGGGAAAAACTGTTTTTT
CDR3: CASSPVPGEKLFF

size: NA
J: TRBJ1-3
D: TRBD1
V: TRBV4-1
DNA: TGCGCCAGCAGCCATAACAGGGGGCCCAAATCATCTGGAAACACCATATATTTT
CDR3: CASSHNRGPKSSGNTIYF

size: NA
J: TRBJ1-3
D: NA
V: TRBV5-1
DNA: TGCGCCAGCAGTTACAGGGTTGGAAATACCCTCGGAAACACCATATATTTT
CDR3: CASSYRVGNTLGNTIYF

size: NA
J: TRBJ1-4
D: TRBD1
V: TRBV9
DNA: TGTGCCAGCAGCCCTCGACAGGGGGCCCGTGAAAAACTGTTTTTT
CDR3: CASSPRQGAREKLFF

size: NA
J: TRBJ1-4
D: NA
V: TRBV18
DNA: TGTGCCAGCTCACCAGATATCACAGGGAAGCAACTGTTTTTT
CDR3: CASSPDITGKQLFF

size: NA
J: TRBJ1-1
D: NA
V: TRBV18
DNA: TGTGCCAGCTCACCCTCCAGTGGGAGGGCTGAAGCTTTCTTT
CDR3: CASSPSSGRAEAFF

size: NA
J: TRBJ2-7
D: NA
V: TRBV7-8
DNA: TGTGCCAGCAGCTTAAGACTTAACCCTTTGGTTGTCTACTTC
CDR3: CASSLRLNPLVVYF

size: NA
J: TRBJ1-2
D: NA
V: TRBV5-1
DNA: TGCGCCAGCAGTACCGCTGAGGGGGACTATGGCTACACCTTC
CDR3: CASSTAEGDYGYTF

size: NA
J: TRBJ1-6
D: TRBD1
V: TRBV9
DNA: TGTGCCAGCAGCGAGGGACAGGGGGAGCCCTATAATTCACCCCTCCACTTT
CDR3: CASSEGQGEPYNSPLHF

size: NA
J: TRBJ1-1
D: NA
V: TRBV5-1
DNA: TGCGCCAGCAGCGGACAACAGGGTCTGAACACTGAAGCTTTCTTT
CDR3: CASSGQQGLNTEAFF

size: NA
J: TRBJ2-7
D: TRBD2
V: TRBV18
DNA: TGTGCCAGCTCACCAGCGGGAGGATACGAGCAGTACTTC
CDR3: CASSPAGGYEQYF